This T cell receptor beta chain is drawn from a study of Ad26.COV2.S vaccination and SARS-CoV-2 variants (dated by TCRdb to the early 2020s). With regard to the full study: Vaccine-arm donors were drawn from COV1001, a multicentre, randomized, double-blind, placebo-controlled phase I-IIa trial of Ad26.COV2.S in healthy adults. Dosing of Ad26.COV2.S was intramuscular, at either 5x10^10 or 1x10^11 viral particles, delivered as one shot or as two shots spaced 56 days apart. Sequencing of the TCRbeta repertoire served to evaluate the specificity and breadth of SARS-CoV-2-reactive T cell receptors following Ad26.COV2.S vaccination. The TCR-sequenced set comprised approximately 32 samples: approximately 19 Ad26.COV2.S vaccine recipients, 5 placebo recipients and 8 SARS-CoV-2 convalescent individuals. Trial participants were randomized into five groups of five: low-dose or high-dose Ad26.COV2.S given once or twice, or placebo on both occasions. Investigators did not know the trial group allocation while performing experiments and assessing outcomes.

Per the publication, the treatment or condition label means: around 19 received Ad26.COV2.S at low or high dose, single or two shots; 5 received placebo; per-sample allocation not given. For vaccine and placebo recipients, the sequenced repertoires came from samples collected on day 63 after the first injection. Between 29 July and 7 August 2020, Cohort 1b enrolled 25 adults aged 18-55 years at one site in Boston, USA. Ad26.COV2.S was a replication-incompetent adenovirus type 26 vector that expressed a prefusion-stabilized SARS-CoV-2 spike protein derived from the original Wuhan strain. This clone is termed medium-sized (0.01 to 0.1%). The target of this receptor is not known. No base quality values were provided; no much bigger clone lies one nucleotide off. V is reduced by 1 base and J by 6 bases, leaving a spacing of 13 bases between them. CDR1 SGHVS and CDR2 FNYEAQ are derived from the germline V gene. There are 14 amino acids in the CDR3, from cysteine to phenylalanine inclusive. Only the CDR3 region is kept as DNA, spanning 42 bases read in frame from base 1.

TCRbeta CDR3 regions were sequenced with the immunoSEQ Assay. After extraction, genomic DNA underwent amplification by bias-controlled multiplex PCR, followed by high-throughput sequencing. The published analysis was carried out like this. Collapsing and filtering of sequences were performed to quantify the absolute abundance of each unique TCRbeta CDR3 region. T cell fraction was estimated by normalization of TCRbeta template counts to usable DNA, with usable DNA being measured through amplification of reference genes present in all nucleated cells. Repertoire TCRs were annotated as SARS-CoV-2-specific when V gene, CDR3 amino acid sequence and J gene were exactly matched to a known reactive TCR set. The reference SARS-CoV-2 TCR set came from MIRA and was filtered for enrichment in COVID-19-positive ImmuneCODE repertoires, removing public or cross-reactive TCRs. Using the MIRA antigens, annotated TCRs were further analysed by specific ORF or by position within an ORF. Breadth was defined as annotated unique rearrangements over total unique productive rearrangements; depth was the summed frequency of those rearrangements. Two-sided Wilcoxon rank-sum tests were applied when comparing TCR breadth between groups. Sourced from immuneACCESS, this table was stored by TCRdb with only in-frame sequences that have V and J called. A share of the clones is absent; for the studies checked, an unresolved V gene accounts for under half, and the remainder has no known explanation. D and trimming come from the DNA, and the V and J calls and clone size come from that table. This sample gives 350,000 to 450,000 clones in total; more than 75% of them show up just once. Together, the top ten hold around 3% of the sample.

Results the study describes overall, beyond this receptor: After vaccination, substantial breadth of spike-specific CD8+ and CD4+ T cell responses was reported. Comparable non-spike TCR breadth was observed between vaccine and placebo recipients, consistent with only spike being contained in the vaccine. Higher spike-specific TCR breadth was observed in Ad26.COV2.S recipients than in placebo recipients (P = 0.0014). Comparing responses between vaccine doses or regimens was not something the study was powered to do. It was noted by the authors that total T cell responses may have been underestimated by the TCR breadth and depth analyses.

The sequence derives from a person between 18 and 65 years old who received the Ad26.COV2.S COVID-19 vaccine or a placebo. The material sequenced was peripheral blood, taken in a trial of Ad26.COV2.S vaccine versus placebo. The chain was built from TRBV7-6 and TRBJ2-7; the D gene is possibly TRBD1 or TRBD2, each agreeing over 5 bases. At the DNA level, the sequence is TGTGCCAGCAGCTTAGAGCCAGGGAGCAGCGAGCAGTACTTC. It encodes CASSLEPGSSEQYF. The CDR3, completed at both ends by the reference TRBV7-6 and TRBJ2-7 genes, gives the full variable domain GAGVSQSPRYKVTKRGQDVALRCDPISGHVSLYWYRQALGQGPEFLTYFNYEAQQDKSGLPNDRFSAERPEGSISTLTIQRTEQRDSAMYRCASSLEPGSSEQYFGPGTRLTVT.